This entry concerns a single TCR beta chain. Its antigen is still unknown. The repertoire was sequenced with immunoSEQ multiplex PCR; TCRdb's copy has only in-frame clones and lacks some. The sample contains 150,000 to 200,000 clones, roughly nine tenths of which appear only once. This sample was included in a study of T cell responses to AZD1222 COVID-19 vaccine. Points from the study as a whole: The repertoires were collected only after the peak T cell response.

The CDR3 sequence is 14 residues long. Germline assignment: CDR1 GTSNPN and CDR2 SVGIG (reference sequence). V was clipped by 3 bases and J by 3 bases, with 14 bases between them. This sequence originates from an adult in good health. Material: peripheral blood, obtained on day 0 of AZD1222 vaccination. The V gene is TRBV30, the J gene TRBJ1-2; a weak D match, TRBD1 (5 bases). The CDR3 bases are TGTGCCTGGAGGACCCTCGGGACGTACTATGGCTACACCTTC. It yields the protein CAWRTLGTYYGYTF.